This T cell receptor beta chain appears in the sequencing data of a study of T cells in Graves' hyperthyroidism and ophthalmopathy. The V and J ends lost 5 bases and 2 bases, in that order; junction bases with no gene match: 7. The CDR3 runs to 15 residues. Germline-derived CDR1 and CDR2 are MNHEY and SVGAGI. This clonotype was found once. RNA transcripts gave rise to amplified TCR beta CDR3 regions. Carried out on the TCR CDR3, a first-round RT-PCR used the HTBI primer set. MiXCR was run by TCRdb on the multiplex PCR reads, yielding one entry per CDR3 protein. The sample records more than 500,000 distinct CDR3 sequences, about 16% being singletons. The PBMCs were taken from more than 8 ml of fresh peripheral blood.

The rearrangement links TRBV6-5 to TRBJ2-3; 7 bases are a match to TRBD2. The clonotype was recovered from a woman between 25 and 40 years old with Graves' ophthalmopathy. Sequencing used blood. DNA for the CDR3: TGTGCCAGCAGTCACATAGCGGGCCCCACAGATACGCAGTATTTT. This gives the protein CASSHIAGPTDTQYF.